The present T cell receptor beta chain was sequenced within a study of T cells in Graves' hyperthyroidism and ophthalmopathy. Study-level information: Peripheral blood was obtained at initial diagnosis, preceding any treatment.

Amplification targeted TCR beta CDR3 regions from RNA transcripts. First-round RT-PCR targeting the TCR CDR3 was performed with the HTBI primer set. Via MiXCR, TCRdb re-called the multiplex PCR reads, giving one row per CDR3 protein. The table has a few hundred thousand distinct CDR3 sequences, 20% to 25% seen once. This clonotype turned up a few times. This CDR3 contains 13 residues. J was trimmed by 4 bases and V by 5 bases; bases with no gene match: 4. Germline-derived CDR1 and CDR2 are MDHEN and SYDVKM. The clonotype comes from a man over 45 with Graves' hyperthyroidism. The genes are TRBV28 and TRBJ1-2; 7 positions match TRBD1. Sequencing was performed on blood. The CDR3 spells CASSLTGPYGYTF. CDR3 DNA sequence: TGTGCCAGCAGTCTGACAGGGCCCTATGGCTACACCTTC.